The 4 T cell receptor beta chains in this list originate from one sample, sequenced in a study of shared clonotypes between healthy human individuals. The repertoire was sequenced with immunoSEQ multiplex PCR; TCRdb's copy has only in-frame clones and lacks some. The data show some 2.1 million clones, 85% to 95% seen once. Material for sequencing was naive CD4+ T cells sorted from blood. Subset described: CD45RA+ positively selected. The receptors derive from a man aged 18 to 30 in good health.

In nucleotides, the CDR3 is TGTGCCAGCAGACCCCCCGCCGGGATCAGTTCCTACGAGCAGTACTTC. Residues: CASRPPAGISSYEQYF. V and J are TRBV6-6 and TRBJ2-7, with D tentatively TRBD2 (5 bases). Germline lookup yields CDR1 MNHNY and CDR2 SVGAGI (reference sequence). CDR3 size: 16 residues. Trimming stripped 6 bases from V and 1 base from J, with 19 bases between.

The chain carries TRBV11-2 and TRBJ2-1; perhaps TRBD2 as D (6 bases). V lost 7 bases and J 8 bases, leaving 12 bases between the germline ends. Germline V CDR1 and CDR2: SGHAT, FQNNGV. The CDR3 runs 12 residues. CDR3 sequence (DNA): TGTGCCAGCACCCTACTAGCCGATGAGCAGTTCTTC. Encoded protein: CASTLLADEQFF.

The rearrangement links TRBV27 to TRBJ2-7; TRBD2 aligns across 13 bases. The trim removed 5 bases at V and 3 bases at J, leaving 10 bases unmatched. This CDR3 spans 17 amino acids. Germline lookup yields CDR1 MNHEY and CDR2 SMNVEV (reference sequence). The DNA for the CDR3 is TGTGCCAGCAGTCCTGGACTAGCGGGAGTCGGAATCTACGAGCAGTACTTC. Translated, it gives CASSPGLAGVGIYEQYF.

As concerns this clone: The same CDR3 is also encoded by other DNA sequences in this sample. The chain links TRBV30 to TRBJ2-7, with 12 bases fitting TRBD1. The germline CDR1 and CDR2 sequences are GTSNPN and SVGIG (reference sequence). The V segment lost 1 base and the J segment 3 bases; nucleotides outside the gene matches: 4. The CDR3 loop spans 15 amino acids. The CDR3 spells CAWSAGTGGVYEQYF. The CDR3 nucleotides read TGTGCCTGGAGTGCCGGGACAGGGGGCGTCTACGAGCAGTACTTC.